This T cell receptor beta chain was sequenced for a study of shared T cell receptors in the human thymus. Clones were read by immunoSEQ multiplex PCR, and TCRdb kept only the in-frame ones, dropping some. This table holds over 350,000 clones, around 93% found once. This clonotype was sampled from a human donor. Sequences were obtained from thymocytes.

The chain's CDR3 is CASSLHGPPGELFF. The CDR3 region has the DNA TGTGCCAGCAGCTTACACGGTCCCCCCGGGGAGCTGTTTTTT. The chain links TRBV5-8 to TRBJ2-2; the D is unclear. The V gene's germline CDR1 is SGHTS and CDR2 YDEGEE. The V end was cut by 2 bases, the J end by 6 bases, with 11 bases between. There are 14 residues in the CDR3.